This T cell receptor (beta chain) was found in a study of blood T cells in healthy people across ages. A sample-barcoded 5' primer and a J-beta primer mix were used in a second PCR of roughly 7 to 12 cycles. TCRdb reprocessed the 5' RACE reads with MiXCR, giving one entry per CDR3 protein. The table shows around 1,000,000 distinct CDR3 sequences, with approximately 26% occurring only once. This clonotype was seen more than once but under ten times. Germline CDR1 reads LGHNA; CDR2 reads YSLEER. V was shortened by 0 bases and J by 5 bases, with 8 bases between the two germline ends. This CDR3 contains 14 residues. The sample was also linked to a second study, of T cells of mothers and their children.

The J gene is TRBJ1-5, the V gene TRBV4-3; TRBD1 might be the D (5 bases). The source material was blood. The TCR sequence derives from a girl aged 2-9 years in good health. CDR3 residues: CASSQDGGDQPQHF. The CDR3 bases are TGCGCCAGCAGCCAAGATGGGGGTGATCAGCCCCAGCATTTT.